This T cell receptor beta chain stems from a study of T cell clones after liver transplantation. Study overall: Draws occurred before transplant, before withdrawal, and after complete or failed withdrawal. Study-level results: Rather than being deleted, graft donor-reactive T cells may have moved into the graft.

Assay used: immunoSEQ multiplex PCR; TCRdb lists only in-frame clones, some missing. The data show 93,000 or so clones, with around 84% seen just once and roughly 3.1% held by the top ten. Concerning this clone itself: Its antigen remains unknown.

The TCR was taken from a human patient who received a liver transplant. Some T cells may have originated in the graft donor. Source: CD4+ T cells from blood, taken approximately 45 months after liver transplant.

The CDR3 region has the DNA TGTGCCAGCAGCACACAGGGGGCGGAGACCCAGTACTTC. This codes for CASSTQGAETQYF. The chain joins TRBV27 to TRBJ2-5, with 9 bases fitting TRBD1. The CDR3 has 13 amino acids. The V segment lost 6 bases and the J segment 5 bases; nucleotides outside the gene matches: 4. Germline CDR1 and CDR2: MNHEY and SMNVEV (reference sequence).